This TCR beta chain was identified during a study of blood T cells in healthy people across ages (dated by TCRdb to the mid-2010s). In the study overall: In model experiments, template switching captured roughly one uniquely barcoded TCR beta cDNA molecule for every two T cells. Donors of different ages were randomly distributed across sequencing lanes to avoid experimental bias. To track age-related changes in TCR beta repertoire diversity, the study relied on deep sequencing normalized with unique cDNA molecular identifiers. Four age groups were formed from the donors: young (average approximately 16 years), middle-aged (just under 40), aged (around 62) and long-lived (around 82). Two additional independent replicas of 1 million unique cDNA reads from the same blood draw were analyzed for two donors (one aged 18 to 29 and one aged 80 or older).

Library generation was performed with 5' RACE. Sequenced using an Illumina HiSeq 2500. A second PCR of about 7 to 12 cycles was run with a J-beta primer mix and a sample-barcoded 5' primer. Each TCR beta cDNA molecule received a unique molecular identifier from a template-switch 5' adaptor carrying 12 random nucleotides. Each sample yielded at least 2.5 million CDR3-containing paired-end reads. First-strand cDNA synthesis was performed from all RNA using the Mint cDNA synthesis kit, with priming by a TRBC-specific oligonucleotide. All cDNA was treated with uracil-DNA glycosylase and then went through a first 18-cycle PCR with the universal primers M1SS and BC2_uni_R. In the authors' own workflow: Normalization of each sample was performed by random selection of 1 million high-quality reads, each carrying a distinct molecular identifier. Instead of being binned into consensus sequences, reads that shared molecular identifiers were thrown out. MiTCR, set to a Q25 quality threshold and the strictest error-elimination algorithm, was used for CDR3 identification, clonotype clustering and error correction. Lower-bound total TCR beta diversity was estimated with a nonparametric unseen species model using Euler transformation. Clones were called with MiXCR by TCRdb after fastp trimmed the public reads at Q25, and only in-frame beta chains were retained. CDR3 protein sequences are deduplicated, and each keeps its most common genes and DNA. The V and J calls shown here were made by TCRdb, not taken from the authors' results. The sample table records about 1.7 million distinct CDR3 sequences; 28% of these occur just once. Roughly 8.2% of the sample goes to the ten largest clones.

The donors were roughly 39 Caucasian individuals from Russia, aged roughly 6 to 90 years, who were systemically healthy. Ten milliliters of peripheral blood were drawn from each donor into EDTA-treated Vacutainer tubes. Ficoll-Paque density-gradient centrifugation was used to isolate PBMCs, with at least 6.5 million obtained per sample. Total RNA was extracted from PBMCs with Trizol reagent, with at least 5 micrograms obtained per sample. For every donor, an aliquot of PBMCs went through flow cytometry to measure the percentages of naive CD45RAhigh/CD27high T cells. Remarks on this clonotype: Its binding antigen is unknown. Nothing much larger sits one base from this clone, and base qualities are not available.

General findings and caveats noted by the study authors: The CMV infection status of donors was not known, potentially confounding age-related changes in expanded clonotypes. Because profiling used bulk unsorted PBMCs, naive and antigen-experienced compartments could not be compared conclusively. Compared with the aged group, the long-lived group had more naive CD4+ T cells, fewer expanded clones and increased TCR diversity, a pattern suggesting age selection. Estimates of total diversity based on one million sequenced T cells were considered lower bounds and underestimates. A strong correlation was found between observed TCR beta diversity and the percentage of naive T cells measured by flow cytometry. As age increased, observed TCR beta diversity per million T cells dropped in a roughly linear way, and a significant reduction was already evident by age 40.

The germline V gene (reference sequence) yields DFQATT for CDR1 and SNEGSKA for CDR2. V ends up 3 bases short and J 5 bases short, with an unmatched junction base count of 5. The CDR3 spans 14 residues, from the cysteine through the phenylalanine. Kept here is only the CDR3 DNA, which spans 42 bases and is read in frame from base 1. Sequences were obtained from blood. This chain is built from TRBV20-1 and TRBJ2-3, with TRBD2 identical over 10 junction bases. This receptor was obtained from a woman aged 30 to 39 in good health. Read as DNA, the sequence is TGCAGTGCTAGGAATCCTAGCGGGGGAGATACGCAGTATTTT. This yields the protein CSARNPSGGDTQYF.